One and the same sample provided the 18 T cell receptor beta chains below, sequenced in a study of shared clonotypes between healthy human individuals (dated by TCRdb to 2019 to 2021). Libraries came from the immunoSEQ multiplex PCR assay. The clones in this table, taken by TCRdb from immuneACCESS, are in-frame only. Not every clone is retained; where verified, under half of the shortfall comes from an unresolved V gene, and the cause of the rest is unknown. Here the sample has more than 1.2 million clones; approximately 98.5% occur a single time. 0.3% to 0.45% of the sample comes from the top ten. The sample consisted of naive CD4+ T cells sorted from blood. The meaning of the sample's cell subset or site label: CD45RA+ positively selected. The receptors stem from a man under 40 in good health.

The CDR3 here is CASNGANQPQHF. The CDR3 nucleotides read TGTGCCAGTAACGGGGCGAATCAGCCCCAGCATTTT. The V call is TRBV19, the J call TRBJ1-5; D perhaps matches TRBD1 (5 bases). This CDR3 spans 12 amino acids. CDR1 LNHDA and CDR2 SQIVND come from the germline V gene (reference sequence). Trimming pared 7 bases from V and 4 bases from J, leaving 8 bases between.

The chain carries TRBV28 and TRBJ1-3; a weak D match, TRBD1 (5 bases). The CDR3 length is 16 residues. V lost 6 bases and J 7 bases, leaving 22 bases between the germline ends. Germline V gives CDR1 MDHEN, CDR2 SYDVKM. CDR3 nucleotide sequence: TGTGCCAGCAGGAGATTGGGGGTGACCCTCAGGAACACCATATATTTT. Translation: CASRRLGVTLRNTIYF.

V usage is TRBV19 and J usage is TRBJ1-4; D is undetermined. The CDR3 extends over 12 amino acids. V lost 10 bases and J lost 7, with 13 bases in between. Germline V gene sequence: CDR1 LNHDA, CDR2 SQIVND (reference sequence). CDR3 loop: CATRPRGEKLFF. CDR3 nucleotides: TGTGCCACCAGACCACGGGGTGAAAAACTGTTTTTT.

The chain combines TRBV10-1 with TRBJ1-3; unclear D gene. The germline V and J ends were trimmed by 7 bases and 2 bases, with 12 bases remaining between them. Germline CDR1 reads WNHNN; CDR2 reads SYGVQD (reference sequence). This CDR3 region has 14 residues. The CDR3 DNA reads TGCGCCAGCAACTTCGGCCTTCCTGGAAACACCATATATTTT. It codes for CASNFGLPGNTIYF.

The chain uses TRBV28 and TRBJ2-7; D possibly matches TRBD1 or TRBD2 (6 bases each). Germline CDR1 reads MDHEN; CDR2 reads SYDVKM. The CDR3 sequence is 14 residues long. With 8 bases removed from V and 4 bases from J, the gap between germline ends came to 18 bases. CDR3 region: CASSRGGSWYEQYF. Written as DNA, the CDR3 is TGTGCCAGCTCGAGAGGGGGGAGCTGGTACGAGCAGTACTTC. Drawing the rest from reference TRBV28 and TRBJ2-7, the complete variable domain is DVKVTQSSRYLVKRTGEKVFLECVQDMDHENMFWYRQDPGLGLRLIYFSYDVKMKEKGDIPEGYSVSREKKERFSLILESASTNQTSMYLCASSRGGSWYEQYFGPGTRLTVT.

The V and J genes are TRBV30 and TRBJ1-1, with a possible D match to TRBD1 (5 bases). V was cut by 2 bases and J by 4 bases, with 17 bases left in between. The CDR3 length is 15 residues. Germline V gene data show CDR1 as GTSNPN and CDR2 as SVGIG (reference sequence). The CDR3 region has the DNA TGTGCCTGGAGTCGGCGCCCTAGAGGGACCACTGAAGCTTTCTTT. Amino acids: CAWSRRPRGTTEAFF. Combining the CDR3 with reference TRBV30 and TRBJ1-1 gives the whole variable domain SQTIHQWPATLVQPVGSPLSLECTVEGTSNPNLYWYRQAAGRGLQLLFYSVGIGQISSEVPQNLSASRPQDRQFILSSKKLLLSDSGFYLCAWSRRPRGTTEAFFGQGTRLTVV.

The chain couples TRBV6-4 to TRBJ2-2; TRBD1 matches 11 bases. Trimming removed 5 bases from V and 5 bases from J; junction bases left unmatched: 4. Germline CDR1 and CDR2: MRHNA and SNTAGT. The CDR3 consists of 15 residues. CDR3 sequence: CASSLGQGATGELFF. The CDR3 DNA sequence: TGTGCCAGCAGTCTCGGACAGGGGGCAACCGGGGAGCTGTTTTTT.

The CDR3 DNA reads TGTGCCAGCAGTCGCCCCCTTGGGGCTCCCGGGGAGCTGTTTTTT. It is translated as CASSRPLGAPGELFF. V gene TRBV6-5 combines with J gene TRBJ2-2; tentative D call: TRBD1 (5 bases). CDR1 is MNHEY and CDR2 is SVGAGI in the germline V gene. The V and J ends lost 5 bases and 6 bases respectively, with 16 bases between them. The CDR3 has 15 residues.

The chain employs TRBV4-3 and TRBJ2-2; D is unclear. Trimming shortened V by 1 base and J by 5 bases, and 11 bases separated the two germline ends. Germline-derived CDR1 and CDR2 are LGHNA and YSLEER. The CDR3 covers 15 residues. CDR3 in amino acids: CASSQGWAGTGELFF. Here the CDR3 DNA reads TGCGCCAGCAGCCAAGGATGGGCCGGGACCGGGGAGCTGTTTTTT.

The V gene is TRBV19, the J gene TRBJ2-1, with 8 bases aligning to TRBD2. CDR1 and CDR2 from the germline V gene are LNHDA and SQIVND (reference sequence). J gave up 10 bases and V 3 bases, and 8 bases lay outside the gene matches. CDR3 size: 14 residues. CDR3 protein: CASSILLAGVEQFF. The CDR3 nucleotides read TGTGCCAGTAGTATCTTGCTAGCGGGCGTAGAGCAGTTCTTC.

This rearrangement joins TRBV4-3 to TRBJ2-3, with no clear D. V was trimmed by 0 bases and J by 2 bases, leaving 9 bases between them. Germline loops: CDR1 LGHNA, CDR2 YSLEER. The CDR3 contains 15 residues. Written as DNA, the CDR3 is TGCGCCAGCAGCCAAGATTCGAGCCTCACAGATACGCAGTATTTT. Translating it yields CASSQDSSLTDTQYF.

V gene TRBV2 combines with J gene TRBJ1-5; TRBD1 might be the D (5 bases). This CDR3 is 15 amino acids long. Germline CDR1 and CDR2: SNHLY and FYNNEI. V lost 1 base and J lost 6, with 13 bases in between. CDR3 sequence reads: CASSEGRGVAQPQHF. DNA of the CDR3: TGTGCCAGCAGTGAAGGTAGAGGGGTTGCTCAGCCCCAGCATTTT.

The gene calls are TRBV28 and TRBJ2-2; D assignment may be TRBD1 or TRBD2 (6 bases each). CDR1 is MDHEN and CDR2 is SYDVKM in the germline V gene. The V end was cut by 4 bases, the J end by 1 base, with 13 bases between. The length of the CDR3 is 16 residues. Here the CDR3 DNA reads TGTGCCAGCAGTTCCGCTAGGGGGGAGAACACCGGGGAGCTGTTTTTT. Protein product: CASSSARGENTGELFF.

The chain combines TRBV5-1 with TRBJ2-5; 10 bases are a match to TRBD2. Germline CDR1 reads SGHRS; CDR2 reads YFSETQ. This CDR3 is built from 14 residues. Trimming took 4 bases from V and 4 from J; bases not matched to a gene: 4. The CDR3 region has the DNA TGCGCCAGCAGCGATAGACTAGCGGGAGAGACCCAGTACTTC. Its translation: CASSDRLAGETQYF. The full variable domain, completed using reference TRBV5-1 and TRBJ2-5, is KAGVTQTPRYLIKTRGQQVTLSCSPISGHRSVSWYQQTPGQGLQFLFEYFSETQRNKGNFPGRFSGRQFSNSRSEMNVSTLELGDSALYLCASSDRLAGETQYFGPGTRLLVL.

This clone was observed once. The chain has TRBV4-1 and TRBJ1-4, with D hard to call. Trimming stripped 0 bases from V and 7 bases from J, with 12 bases between. There are 15 residues in the CDR3. CDR1 and CDR2 (germline): MGHRA, YSYEKL. CDR3 coding DNA: TGCGCCAGCAGCCAAGAAATCGTCAGGTCTGAAAAACTGTTTTTT. Translating it yields CASSQEIVRSEKLFF.

This chain links TRBV5-4 with TRBJ2-1; D may match TRBD1 or TRBD2 (5 bases each). Per germline, CDR1 SGHNT and CDR2 YYREEE (reference sequence). This CDR3 has 15 residues. Between the trimmed V and J ends, which lost 0 bases and 7 bases, there was a span of 14 bases. The CDR3 sequence: CASSLEGTTSNEQFF. DNA for the CDR3: TGTGCCAGCAGCTTGGAGGGGACCACCTCTAATGAGCAGTTCTTC. The full variable domain, with the rest looked up from reference TRBV5-4 and TRBJ2-1, is ETGVTQSPTHLIKTRGQQVTLRCSSQSGHNTVSWYQQALGQGPQFIFQYYREEENGRGNFPPRFSGLQFPNYSSELNVNALELDDSALYLCASSLEGTTSNEQFFGPGTRLTVL.

Of note for this clone: Other nucleotide sequences in the sample specify the same CDR3. The CDR3 is CASSPRQGTGELFF. The CDR3 nucleotides read TGTGCCAGCAGCCCGCGACAGGGGACCGGGGAGCTGTTTTTT. The chain has TRBV11-2 and TRBJ2-2; TRBD1 aligns across 8 bases. V shed 5 bases, J shed 5 bases, and the junction held 4 bases outside the gene matches. Germline values: CDR1 SGHAT, CDR2 FQNNGV. The CDR3 loop spans 14 amino acids.

The chain links TRBV6-1 to TRBJ2-2; either TRBD1 or TRBD2 may fit D (5 bases each). The CDR3 spans 15 residues. Germline CDR1 and CDR2: MNHNS and SASEGT. With 6 bases removed from V and 5 bases from J, the gap between germline ends came to 16 bases. In DNA form, the CDR3 reads TGTGCCAGCAGCCCCACGAGGGGAAGGACCGGGGAGCTGTTTTTT. It translates to CASSPTRGRTGELFF.